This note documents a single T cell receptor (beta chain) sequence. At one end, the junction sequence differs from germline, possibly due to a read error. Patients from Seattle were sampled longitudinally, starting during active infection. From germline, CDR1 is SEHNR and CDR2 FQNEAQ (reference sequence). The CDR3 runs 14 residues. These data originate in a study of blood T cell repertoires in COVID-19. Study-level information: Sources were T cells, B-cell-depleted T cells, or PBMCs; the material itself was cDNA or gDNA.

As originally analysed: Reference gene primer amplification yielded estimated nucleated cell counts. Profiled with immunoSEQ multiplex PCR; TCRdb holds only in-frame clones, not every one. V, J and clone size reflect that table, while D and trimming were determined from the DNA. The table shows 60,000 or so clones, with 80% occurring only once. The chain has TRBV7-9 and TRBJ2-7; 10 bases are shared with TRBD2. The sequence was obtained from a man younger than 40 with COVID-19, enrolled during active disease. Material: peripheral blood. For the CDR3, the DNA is TGTGCCAGCAGCTTTGCGTCTAGCGGGAGCCGCTGTGTTTTC. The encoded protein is CASSFASSGSRCVF.